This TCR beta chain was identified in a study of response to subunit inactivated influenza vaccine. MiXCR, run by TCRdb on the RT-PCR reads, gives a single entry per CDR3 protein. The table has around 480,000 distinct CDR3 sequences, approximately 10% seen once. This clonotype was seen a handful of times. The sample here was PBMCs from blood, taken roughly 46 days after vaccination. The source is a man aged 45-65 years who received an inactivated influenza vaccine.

CDR3 in DNA: TGCGCCAGCAGCTTGGATGGGGTGGAAGATACGCAGTATTTT. It yields the protein CASSLDGVEDTQYF. The V call is TRBV5-1, the J call TRBJ2-3; D is unresolved. This CDR3 is 14 amino acids long. Germline V gene lookup returns CDR1 SGHRS and CDR2 YFSETQ. Deletions cut 0 bases from V and 5 bases from J, with 10 bases between.